The next 2 T cell receptor beta chains were all read from a single sample in a study of long-term antiretroviral therapy in people with HIV (dated by TCRdb to 2022 to 2024). The immunoSEQ hsTCRB v3.0 assay was used at survey level resolution to sequence the TRB variable region. This immuneACCESS table, as held by TCRdb, lists in-frame sequences with V and J called but not all clones. Of the missing ones, under half trace to an unresolved V gene in checked studies; the others have no known cause. Within this sample are 20,000 to 25,000 clones, with 80% to 95% of them counted one time only. 7.3% of the sample is held by the ten biggest clonotypes. The source was unsorted PBMCs, collected 4.4 years after starting antiretroviral therapy. These receptors all stem from a woman in her 50s with HIV.

The chain combines TRBV9 with TRBJ1-6; no clear D gene. Looked up from germline, CDR1 is SGDLS and CDR2 is YYNGEE. V lost 3 bases and J 9 bases, leaving 16 bases between the germline ends. The CDR3 extends over 15 amino acids. Here the CDR3 reads CASSAQFSDVSPLHF. CDR3 coding DNA: TGTGCCAGCAGCGCCCAGTTTAGTGATGTTTCACCCCTCCACTTT.

The CDR3 sequence: CASSLHPSGSRTPEAFF. The CDR3 DNA sequence: TGTGCCAGCAGCTTGCACCCCTCAGGGTCCCGGACGCCTGAAGCTTTCTTT. The chain links TRBV5-5 to TRBJ1-1, with D maybe TRBD1 (5 bases). The V gene lost 1 base and the J gene lost 6 bases, with 22 bases spanning the gap. CDR3 size: 17 residues. Germline V gene data show CDR1 as SGHKS and CDR2 as YYEKEE (reference sequence).